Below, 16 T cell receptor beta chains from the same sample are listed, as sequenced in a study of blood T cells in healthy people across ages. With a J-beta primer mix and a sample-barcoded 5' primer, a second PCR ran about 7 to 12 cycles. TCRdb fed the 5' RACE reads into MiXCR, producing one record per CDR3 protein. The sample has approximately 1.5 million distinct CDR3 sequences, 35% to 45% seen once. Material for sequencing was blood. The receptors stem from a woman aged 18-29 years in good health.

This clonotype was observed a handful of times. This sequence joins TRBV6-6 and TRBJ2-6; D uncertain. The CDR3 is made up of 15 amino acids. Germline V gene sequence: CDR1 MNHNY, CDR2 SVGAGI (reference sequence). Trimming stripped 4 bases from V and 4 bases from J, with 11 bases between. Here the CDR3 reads CASSSATGGANVLTF. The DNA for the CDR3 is TGTGCCAGCAGTTCCGCGACGGGCGGGGCCAACGTCCTGACTTTC.

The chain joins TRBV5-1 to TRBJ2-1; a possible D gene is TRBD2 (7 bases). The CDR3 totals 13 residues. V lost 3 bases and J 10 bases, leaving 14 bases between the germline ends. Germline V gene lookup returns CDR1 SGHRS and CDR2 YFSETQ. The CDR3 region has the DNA TGCGCCAGCAGCTCCGTGGGGGGGCCCGAGCAGTTCTTC. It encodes CASSSVGGPEQFF.

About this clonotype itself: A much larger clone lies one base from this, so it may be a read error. CDR3 protein: CASSTGTGAGKQFF. The CDR3 DNA reads TGTGCCAGCAGTACCGGGACAGGGGCCGGTAAGCAGTTCTTC. The chain recombines TRBV6-2 or TRBV6-3 with TRBJ2-1, with 10 positions matching TRBD1. J gave up 11 bases and V 5 bases, and 9 bases lay outside the gene matches. The germline CDR1 and CDR2 sequences are MNHEY and SVGEGT. This CDR3 spans 14 amino acids.

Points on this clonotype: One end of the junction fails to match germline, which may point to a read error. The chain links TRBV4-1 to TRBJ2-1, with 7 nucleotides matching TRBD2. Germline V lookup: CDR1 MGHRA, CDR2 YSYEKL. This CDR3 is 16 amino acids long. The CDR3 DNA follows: TGCGCCAACAGCCAAGTCGTTAGCGGGTCCCGCAATGGGCAGTTCTTC. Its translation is CANSQVVSGSRNGQFF.

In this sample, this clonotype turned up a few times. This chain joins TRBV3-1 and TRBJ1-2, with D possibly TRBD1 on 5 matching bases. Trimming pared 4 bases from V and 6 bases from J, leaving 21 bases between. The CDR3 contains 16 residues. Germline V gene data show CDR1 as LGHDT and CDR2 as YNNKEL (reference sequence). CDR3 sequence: CASSRLTQGWNHGYTF. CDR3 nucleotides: TGTGCCAGCAGCCGCCTTACGCAGGGATGGAACCATGGCTACACCTTC.

The CDR3 sequence is CASSVVDRYYGYTF. The CDR3 DNA sequence: TGTGCCAGCAGTGTAGTTGACAGATACTATGGCTACACCTTC. This rearrangement joins TRBV12-3 or TRBV12-4 to TRBJ1-2; D is possibly TRBD1 (5 bases). V dropped 5 bases and J dropped 3 bases, with 13 bases sitting between them. This CDR3 region has 14 residues.

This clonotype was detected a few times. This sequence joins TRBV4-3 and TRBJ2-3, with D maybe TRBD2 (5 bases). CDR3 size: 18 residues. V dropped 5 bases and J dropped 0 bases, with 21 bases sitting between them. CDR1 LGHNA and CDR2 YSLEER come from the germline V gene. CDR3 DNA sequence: TGCGCCAGCAGCTCTACGTCGGAGGTCCTTACTAGCACAGATACGCAGTATTTT. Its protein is CASSSTSEVLTSTDTQYF.

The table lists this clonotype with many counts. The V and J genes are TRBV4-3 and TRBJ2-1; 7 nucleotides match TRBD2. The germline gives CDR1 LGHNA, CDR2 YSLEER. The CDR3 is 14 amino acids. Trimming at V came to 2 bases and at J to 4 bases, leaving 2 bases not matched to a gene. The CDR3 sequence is CASSQSGAYNEQFF. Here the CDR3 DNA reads TGCGCCAGCAGCCAAAGCGGGGCGTACAATGAGCAGTTCTTC.

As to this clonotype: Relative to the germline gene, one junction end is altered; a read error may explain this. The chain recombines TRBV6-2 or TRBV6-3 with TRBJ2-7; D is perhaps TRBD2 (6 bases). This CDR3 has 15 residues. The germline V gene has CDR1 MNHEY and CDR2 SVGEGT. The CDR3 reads CASSYAGNVYNERYF. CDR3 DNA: TGTGCCAGCAGTTACGCGGGAAACGTATACAATGAGCGGTACTTC.

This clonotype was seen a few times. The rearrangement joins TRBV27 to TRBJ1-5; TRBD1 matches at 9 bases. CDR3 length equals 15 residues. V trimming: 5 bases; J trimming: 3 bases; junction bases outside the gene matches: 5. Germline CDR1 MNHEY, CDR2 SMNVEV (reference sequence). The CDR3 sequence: CASSPRTGANQPQHF. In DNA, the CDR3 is TGTGCCAGCAGTCCCCGGACAGGGGCCAATCAGCCCCAGCATTTT.

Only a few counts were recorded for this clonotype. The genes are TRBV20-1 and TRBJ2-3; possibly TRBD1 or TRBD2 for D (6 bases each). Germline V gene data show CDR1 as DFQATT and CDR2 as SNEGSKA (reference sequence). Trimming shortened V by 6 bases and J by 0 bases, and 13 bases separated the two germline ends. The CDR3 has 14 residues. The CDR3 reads CSARRGLSTDTQYF. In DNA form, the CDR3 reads TGCAGTGCCAGACGGGGGCTCAGCACAGATACGCAGTATTTT.

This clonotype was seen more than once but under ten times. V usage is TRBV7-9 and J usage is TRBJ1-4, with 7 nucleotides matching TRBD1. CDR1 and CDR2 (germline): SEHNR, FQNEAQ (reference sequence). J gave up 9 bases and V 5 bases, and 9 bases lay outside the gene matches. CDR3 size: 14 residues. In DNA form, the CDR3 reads TGTGCCAGCAGCCATGAGGGGGACAGAAAAAAACTGTTTTTT. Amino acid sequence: CASSHEGDRKKLFF. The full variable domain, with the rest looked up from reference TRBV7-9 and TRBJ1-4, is DTGVSQNPRHKITKRGQNVTFRCDPISEHNRLYWYRQTLGQGPEFLTYFQNEAQLEKSRLLSDRFSAERPKGSFSTLEIQRTEQGDSAMYLCASSHEGDRKKLFFGSGTQLSVL.

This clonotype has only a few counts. Here the CDR3 DNA reads TGTGCCAGCATGGGTTACGAGCAGTACTTC. It specifies CASMGYEQYF. V gene TRBV2 combines with J gene TRBJ2-5; D is undetermined. The J call may not be correct, given that the DNA end is closer to TRBJ2-7. In germline, CDR1 is SNHLY, CDR2 FYNNEI. CDR3 length: 10 amino acids.

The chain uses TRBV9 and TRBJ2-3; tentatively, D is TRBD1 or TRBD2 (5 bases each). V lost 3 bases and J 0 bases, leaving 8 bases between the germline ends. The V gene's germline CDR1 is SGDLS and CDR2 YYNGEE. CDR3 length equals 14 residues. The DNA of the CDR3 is TGTGCCAGCAGCGCCGGGGACAGCACAGATACGCAGTATTTT. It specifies CASSAGDSTDTQYF.

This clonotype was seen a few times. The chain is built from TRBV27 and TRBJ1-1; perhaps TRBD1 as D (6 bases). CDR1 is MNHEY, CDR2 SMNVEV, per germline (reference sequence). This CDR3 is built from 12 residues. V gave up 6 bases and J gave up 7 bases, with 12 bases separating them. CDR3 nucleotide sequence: TGTGCCAGCAGGCAAGGACAGTGTGAAGCTTTCTTT. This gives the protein CASRQGQCEAFF.

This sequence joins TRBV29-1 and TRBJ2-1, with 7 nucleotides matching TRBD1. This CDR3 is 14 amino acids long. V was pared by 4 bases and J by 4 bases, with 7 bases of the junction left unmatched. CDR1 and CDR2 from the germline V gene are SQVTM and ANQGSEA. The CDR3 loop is CSVGRQGLYNEQFF. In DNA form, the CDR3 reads TGCAGCGTTGGCCGACAGGGCCTATACAATGAGCAGTTCTTC.